This T cell receptor (beta chain) was sequenced during a study of control samples from healthy donors and cancer patients. The table came from immunoSEQ multiplex PCR; TCRdb's copy has only in-frame clones and leaves some out. The table shows about 150,000 clones, with over 90% occurring only once. The CDR3 spans 15 residues. Germline-derived CDR1 and CDR2 are MDHEN and SYDVKM. After removal of 7 bases from V and 7 bases from J, the junction contained 15 bases not matched to a gene. The sample taken for sequencing was PBMCs. The TCR sequence derives from a man in his fifties or sixties with colorectal cancer. The chain uses TRBV28 and TRBJ1-2; 7 positions agree with TRBD1. Here the CDR3 reads CASNQPEGARGGYTF. Here the CDR3 DNA reads TGTGCCAGCAACCAACCGGAGGGGGCTAGGGGTGGCTACACCTTC.